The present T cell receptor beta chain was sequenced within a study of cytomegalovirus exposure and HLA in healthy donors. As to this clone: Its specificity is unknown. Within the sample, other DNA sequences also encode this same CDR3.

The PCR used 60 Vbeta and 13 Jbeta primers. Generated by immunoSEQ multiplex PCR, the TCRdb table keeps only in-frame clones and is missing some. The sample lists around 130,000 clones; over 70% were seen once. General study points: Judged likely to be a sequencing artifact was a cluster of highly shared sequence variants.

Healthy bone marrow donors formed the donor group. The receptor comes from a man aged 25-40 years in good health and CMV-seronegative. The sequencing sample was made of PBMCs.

The DNA for the CDR3 is TGTGCCAGCAGCCGGGACAGACAAGAGACCCAGTACTTC. It translates to CASSRDRQETQYF. V gene TRBV7-8 combines with J gene TRBJ2-5; 7 nucleotides align to TRBD1. This CDR3 spans 13 amino acids. Germline V gene lookup returns CDR1 SGHVS and CDR2 FQNEAQ. Trimming cost V 5 bases and J 2 bases; bases outside gene matches: 2.